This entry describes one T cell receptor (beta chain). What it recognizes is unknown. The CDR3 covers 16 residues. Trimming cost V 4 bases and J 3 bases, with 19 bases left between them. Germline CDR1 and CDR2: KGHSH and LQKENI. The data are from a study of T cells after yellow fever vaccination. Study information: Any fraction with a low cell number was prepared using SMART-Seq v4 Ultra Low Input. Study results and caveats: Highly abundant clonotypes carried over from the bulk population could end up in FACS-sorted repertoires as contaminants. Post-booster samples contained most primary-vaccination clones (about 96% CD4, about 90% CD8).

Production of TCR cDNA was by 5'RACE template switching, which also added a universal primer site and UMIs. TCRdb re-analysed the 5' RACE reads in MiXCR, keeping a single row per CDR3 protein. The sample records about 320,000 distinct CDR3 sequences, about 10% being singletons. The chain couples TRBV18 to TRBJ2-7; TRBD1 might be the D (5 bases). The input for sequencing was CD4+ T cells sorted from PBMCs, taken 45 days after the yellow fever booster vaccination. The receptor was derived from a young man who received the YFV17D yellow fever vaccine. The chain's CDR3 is CASSQTSVQAVYEQYV. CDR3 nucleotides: TGTGCCAGCTCACAAACCTCGGTACAGGCCGTCTACGAGCAGTACGTC.